Given below is one T cell receptor beta chain in context. The table lists this clone with a few counts. Its antigen has not been determined. The record has no base qualities; no much larger clone is one base away. Library generation was performed with the immunoSEQ multiplex PCR assay. To provide template for TCR sequencing, every sample had RNA extracted and reverse transcribed into cDNA. SuperScript III was used to make first-strand cDNA, primed with a 2:1 mix of oligo-dT and random hexamers. A synthetic immune receptor repertoire was used to assess amplification bias, and residual bias was removed computationally. The source study handled its data this way. Raw reads were preprocessed to remove errors, and CDR3 was defined according to IMGT conventions as the region from the conserved cysteine to phenylalanine. Clonality was calculated as 1 minus Shannon entropy normalized by log2 of the number of productive unique TCRs. Scalp TCRbeta sequences were cross-referenced with sorted blood CD4 and CD8 repertoires so that the CD4 or CD8 identity of scalp clones could be inferred. TCRdb limited this immuneACCESS table to in-frame rearrangements with V and J called. A share of clones is missing; checked studies link under half to unresolved V genes, and the rest is unexplained. That table supplies the V and J calls and clone size; D and trimming were determined from the DNA. The sample table contains approximately 160,000 clones; only one count was recorded for less than 80% of them. The ten largest clones add up to approximately 14% of the sample.

The data stem from a study of CD8+ T cells in alopecia areata (dated by TCRdb to 2017 to 2018). Turning to the overall study: The treated patients, all with moderate-to-severe alopecia areata, were enrolled in an open-label pilot trial of oral tofacitinib given at 5 to 10 mg twice daily. Human TCRbeta sequencing covered scalp tissue and sorted CD4+ and CD8+ peripheral blood T cells from patchy and totalis/universalis alopecia areata patients and healthy controls. Scalp clonality was compared among normal scalp (n=4), patchy alopecia areata scalp (n=8), and alopecia totalis/universalis scalp (n=8). Tofacitinib was given for 6 to 18 months, followed by 6 months of follow-up off drug to assess delayed response and recurrence. The SALT score, which quantifies the percentage of affected scalp surface area, was used to measure disease severity in treated patients. RNA was obtained with the PAXgene miRNA kit for fixed scalp, the miRNeasy kit for PBMCs, and the RNeasy kit for mouse skin. TCRbeta CDR3 regions were amplified by immunoSEQ multiplex PCR with 35 Vbeta forward and 13 Jbeta reverse primers. High-throughput TCRbeta sequencing was used to examine T cell clonal expansion in alopecia areata in both the C3H/HeJ mouse model and human patients. Tofacitinib-treated patients had biopsies at baseline and at 4 and 24 weeks of treatment, with a later scalp biopsy in several patients. Study-wide conclusions, independent of this receptor: Tofacitinib significantly decreased scalp clonality and the number of expanded CD8+ clones among the top 100 scalp clones. Higher clonality and more expanded CD8+ clones were observed in lesional scalp than in normal scalp, particularly in alopecia totalis/universalis, a finding suggestive of antigenic drive. Because the treated cohort was small and had only one nonresponder, larger studies are needed to examine links between baseline CD8+ expansion and response. Shared TCR sequences between patients were less evident than in mice, which may be partly attributable to HLA diversity in the patient population. Many expanded lesional clones persisted in scalp and blood during tofacitinib treatment, which may partly explain relapse after stopping treatment. Scalp TCR repertoire analysis is complicated because resident alphabeta T cells in normal human skin are also sequenced, whereas mouse skin is dominated by gammadelta T cells.

In the paper's terms, the time point label means: about 25 weeks on oral tofacitinib. The treatment or condition label corresponds to: oral pan-JAK inhibitor, 5-10 mg twice daily. Peripheral blood and lesional scalp punch biopsies were obtained from patients with alopecia areata. PBMCs were isolated by density centrifugation and stained for CD3, CD4 and CD8, after which CD4+ and CD8+ T cells were sorted on a FACSAria. The junction shows trimming of 0 bases on V and 10 bases on J, plus 16 bases between the germline ends. The CDR3 has 15 amino acids, counting the end cysteine and phenylalanine. Solely the CDR3 DNA is kept, with 45 bases framed from the first base. The germline V gene encodes CDR1 GTSNPN and CDR2 SVGIG (reference sequence).

The chain is assembled from TRBV30 and TRBJ2-6, with the D gene too uncertain to name. The sequence was obtained from a human donor with alopecia areata. Sequenced material: CD4+ T cells sorted from blood, taken at week 24, from a patient treated with tofacitinib. The DNA reads as follows: TGTGCCTGGAGTGTATTTGCCCGGGCTTCAAACGTCCTGACTTTC. It translates as CAWSVFARASNVLTF. The full variable domain, completed from the reference TRBV30 and TRBJ2-6 proteins outside the CDR3, reads SQTIHQWPATLVQPVGSPLSLECTVEGTSNPNLYWYRQAAGRGLQLLFYSVGIGQISSEVPQNLSASRPQDRQFILSSKKLLLSDSGFYLCAWSVFARASNVLTFGAGSRLTVL.